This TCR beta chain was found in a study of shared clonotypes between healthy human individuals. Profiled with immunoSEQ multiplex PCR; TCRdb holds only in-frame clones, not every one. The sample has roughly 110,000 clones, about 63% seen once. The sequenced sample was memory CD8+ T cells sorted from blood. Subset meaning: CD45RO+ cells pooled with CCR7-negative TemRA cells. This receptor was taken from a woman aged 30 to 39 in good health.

The CDR3 sequence is CASTEWGRTGTEAFF. CDR3 DNA: TGCGCCAGCACTGAATGGGGGCGCACGGGCACTGAAGCTTTCTTT. The chain uses TRBV10-2 and TRBJ1-1, with D possibly matching TRBD1 (6 bases). Between the trimmed V and J ends, which lost 7 bases and 4 bases, there was a span of 19 bases. The CDR3 covers 15 residues. Germline-derived CDR1 and CDR2 are WSHSY and SAAADI.